This TCR beta chain was recovered during a study of blood T cell repertoires in COVID-19. Study background: The cDNA or gDNA used as material had been derived from T cells, B-cell-depleted T cells, or PBMCs.

Cohorts were based on clinical histories the participants reported. Within 2 weeks of study entry, exposed participants had contacted a PCR-confirmed or clinician-diagnosed COVID-19 case. The V and J ends lost 8 bases and 6 bases respectively, with 13 bases between them. CDR1 is MDHEN, CDR2 SYDVKM, per germline. The CDR3 totals 12 residues. Profiling relied on immunoSEQ multiplex PCR, and the TCRdb table lists in-frame clones only, not all of them. The data contain some 180,000 clones, 60% to 80% of them singletons. The source of this sequence is a man aged 60-69 years who had been exposed to COVID-19. The V gene is TRBV28, the J gene TRBJ1-1; D is possibly TRBD1 (5 bases). Sample: PBMCs or T cells enriched from blood (not recorded which). The CDR3 nucleotides are TGTGCCAGCCGGACCGGGGGACCTGAAGCTTTCTTT. This codes for CASRTGGPEAFF.